This T cell receptor (beta chain) was identified during a study of T-cell memory formation after mild COVID-19. Study at large: Clusters were largely donor specific.

TCRdb called the 5' RACE reads again in MiXCR, with one record for every CDR3 protein. The data show hundreds of thousands of distinct CDR3 sequences, about a sixth seen once. This clonotype was counted once. Its antigen is undetermined. One junction end disagrees with the germline gene, perhaps due to a read error. CDR1 and CDR2 from the germline V gene are MNHEY and SMNVEV (reference sequence). The CDR3 has 15 residues. Whole-study results and caveats: Later expanders leaned CD4+, whereas clones that contracted between day 15 and 85 were balanced CD4/CD8. CM and EM subsets held most contracting CD4+ clones; EMRA held CD8+ ones. SARS-CoV-2 specificity was not confirmed for second-wave clones peaking on day 37.

Material for sequencing was PBMCs or a T cell subset sorted from them (not recorded which). The TCR sequence derives from an adult woman who had mild COVID-19 (a few samples of this study predate the infection). Cell type and time point are not known. The chain joins TRBV27 to TRBJ1-3, with D possibly TRBD1 on 5 matching bases. The CDR3 bases are TGTGCAAGCAGTTCCTCCCAGGGTTCTGGAAACACCATATATTTT. Its translation: CASSSSQGSGNTIYF.